This T cell receptor (beta chain) is from a study of response to subunit inactivated influenza vaccine. Notes on the study in general: The authors put forward the suggestion that each seasonal influenza vaccination may bring in only a limited number of new T cells.

Comment on this clonotype: Its specificity is unknown.

The ends lost 0 bases at V and 3 bases at J; junction bases unmatched: 5. The CDR3 covers 15 residues. MiXCR, run by TCRdb on the RT-PCR reads, gives a single entry per CDR3 protein. The table shows some 500,000 distinct CDR3 sequences, with 10% to 15% occurring only once. The specimen was PBMCs from blood, collected 40 to 50 days after vaccination. The sequence derives from a man aged 45-60 years who received an inactivated influenza vaccine. The genes are TRBV12-3 or TRBV12-4 and TRBJ2-7, with 7 bases lining up with TRBD1. CDR3 nucleotides: TGTGCCAGCAGTTTAGCGGGGGCAGGGGGCTACGAGCAGTACTTC. Translation: CASSLAGAGGYEQYF.